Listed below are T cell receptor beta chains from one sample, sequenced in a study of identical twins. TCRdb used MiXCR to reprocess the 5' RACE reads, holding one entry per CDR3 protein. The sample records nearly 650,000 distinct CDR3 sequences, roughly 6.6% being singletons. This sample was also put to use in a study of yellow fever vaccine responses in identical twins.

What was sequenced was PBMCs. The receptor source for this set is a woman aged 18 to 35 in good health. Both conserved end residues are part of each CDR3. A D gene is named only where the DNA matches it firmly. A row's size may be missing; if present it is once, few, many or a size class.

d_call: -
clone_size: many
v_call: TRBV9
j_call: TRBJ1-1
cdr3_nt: TGTGCCAGCAGCGTATTCGGGGGAGCGAACACTGAAGCTTTCTTT
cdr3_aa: CASSVFGGANTEAFF

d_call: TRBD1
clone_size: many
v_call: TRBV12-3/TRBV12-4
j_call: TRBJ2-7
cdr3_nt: TGTGCCAGCAGTCTCCGGACAGGGGTGGGCGAGCAGTACTTC
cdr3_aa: CASSLRTGVGEQYF

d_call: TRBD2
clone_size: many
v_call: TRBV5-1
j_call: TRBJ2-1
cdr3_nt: TGCGCCAGCAGCTTGGTGGTGACTAGCGTGCGGAATGAGCAGTTCTTC
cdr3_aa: CASSLVVTSVRNEQFF

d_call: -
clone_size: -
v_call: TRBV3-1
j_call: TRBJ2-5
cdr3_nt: TGTGCCAGCAGCGGGAGAGGGGTCGCAGAGACCCAGTACTTC
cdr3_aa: CASSGRGVAETQYF

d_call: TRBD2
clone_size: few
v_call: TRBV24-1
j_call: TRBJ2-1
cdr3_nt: TGTGCCACCAGTGATTTTTCGAGCGGGATTTACAATGAGCAGTTCTTC
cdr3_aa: CATSDFSSGIYNEQFF

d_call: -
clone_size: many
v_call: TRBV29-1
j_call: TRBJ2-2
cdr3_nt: TGCAGCGCCCGGTGGGGGAATCGGGAGGAGCTGTTTTTT
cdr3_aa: CSARWGNREELFF

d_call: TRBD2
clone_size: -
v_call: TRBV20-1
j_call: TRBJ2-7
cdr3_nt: TGCAGTGCCCCGGGGGCGCGGGAGGGGGACGAGCAGTACTTC
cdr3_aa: CSAPGAREGDEQYF

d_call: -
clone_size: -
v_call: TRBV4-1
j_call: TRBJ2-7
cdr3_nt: TGCGCCAGCAGCCAAGGTAGCGGCGCCTACGAGCAGTACTTC
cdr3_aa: CASSQGSGAYEQYF

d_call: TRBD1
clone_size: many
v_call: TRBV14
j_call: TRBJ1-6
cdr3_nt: TGTGCCAGCAGCCGTCGACAGGGACTTAATTCACCCCTCCACTTT
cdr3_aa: CASSRRQGLNSPLHF

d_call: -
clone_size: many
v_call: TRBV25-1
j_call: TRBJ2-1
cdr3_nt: TGTGCCAGCAGTGAAGTAGGGCTAGCAGCTGGTGAGCAGTTCTTC
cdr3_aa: CASSEVGLAAGEQFF

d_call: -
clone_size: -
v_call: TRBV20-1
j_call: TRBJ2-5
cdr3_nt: TGCAGTGTTCCAGGGACCTCGGGGTCGACCCAGTACTTC
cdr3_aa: CSVPGTSGSTQYF

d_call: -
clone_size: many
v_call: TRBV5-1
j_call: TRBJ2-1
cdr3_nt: TGCGCCAGCAGCTTGCAGAGCTCCTACAATGAGCAGTTCTTC
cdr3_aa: CASSLQSSYNEQFF

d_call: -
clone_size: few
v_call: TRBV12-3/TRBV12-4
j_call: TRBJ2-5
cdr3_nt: TGTGCCAGCAGTTTTTTTCCGGGGCGCCCCGGGGAGACCCAGTACTTC
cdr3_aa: CASSFFPGRPGETQYF

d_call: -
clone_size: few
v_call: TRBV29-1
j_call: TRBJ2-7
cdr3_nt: TGCAGCGTTGAATCCCAAGCCCCTACCTACGAGCAGTACTTC
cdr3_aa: CSVESQAPTYEQYF

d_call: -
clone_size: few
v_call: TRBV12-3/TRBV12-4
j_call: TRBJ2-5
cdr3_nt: TGTGCCAGCACCAACGTGGGGGGCAGGGCCCAAGAGACCCAGTACTTC
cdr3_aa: CASTNVGGRAQETQYF

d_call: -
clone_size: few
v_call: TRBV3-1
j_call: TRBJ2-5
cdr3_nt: TGTGCCAGCAGCCAAGAAGGCAGGGCCCAAGAGACCCAGTACTTC
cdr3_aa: CASSQEGRAQETQYF

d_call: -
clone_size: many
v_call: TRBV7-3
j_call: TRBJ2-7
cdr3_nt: TGTGCCAGCAGCTTAAAGAGCCTTCGCTACGAGCAGTACTTC
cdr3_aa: CASSLKSLRYEQYF

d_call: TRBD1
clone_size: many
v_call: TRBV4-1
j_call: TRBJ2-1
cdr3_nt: TGCGCCAGCAGCCAAGGGACAGGGGTTGGGTCCTACAATGAGCAGTTCTTC
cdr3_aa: CASSQGTGVGSYNEQFF

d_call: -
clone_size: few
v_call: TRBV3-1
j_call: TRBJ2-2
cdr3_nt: TGTGCCAGCAGCCTGAGGGTTGGCGGGGAGCTGTTTTTT
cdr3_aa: CASSLRVGGELFF

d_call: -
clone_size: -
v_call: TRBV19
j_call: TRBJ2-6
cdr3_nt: TGTGCCAGTAGTATTTGGGCAGGAGGGAGTGGGGGGGCCAACGTCCTGACTTTC
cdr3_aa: CASSIWAGGSGGANVLTF

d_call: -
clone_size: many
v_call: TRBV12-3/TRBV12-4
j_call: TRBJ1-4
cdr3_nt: TGTGCCAGCAGTTTAGGACAGGTATCGCATCATGGAAAACTGTTTTTT
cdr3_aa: CASSLGQVSHHGKLFF

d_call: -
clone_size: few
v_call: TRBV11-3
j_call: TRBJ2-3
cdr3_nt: TGTGCCAGCAGCCCTACGATGAGGGGTACAGATACGCAGTATTTT
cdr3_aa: CASSPTMRGTDTQYF

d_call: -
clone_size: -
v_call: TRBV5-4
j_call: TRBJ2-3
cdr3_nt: TGTGCCAGCAGCTTGGGTGGGCGTGCTAGCACAGATACGCAGTATTTT
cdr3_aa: CASSLGGRASTDTQYF

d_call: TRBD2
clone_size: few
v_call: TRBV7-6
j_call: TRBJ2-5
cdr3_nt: TGTGCCAGCAGCTTACGGACTAGCGGGGCTGAGACCCAGTACTTC
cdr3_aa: CASSLRTSGAETQYF

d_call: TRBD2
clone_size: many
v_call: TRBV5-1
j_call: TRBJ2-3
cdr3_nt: TGCGCCAGCAGCCCTGCGGGAGCGGGGAGCACAGATACGCAGTATTTT
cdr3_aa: CASSPAGAGSTDTQYF

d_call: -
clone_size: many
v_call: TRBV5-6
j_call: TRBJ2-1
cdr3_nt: TGTGCCAGCAGCTTTCGAACAGGTATCTACAATGAGCAGTTCTTC
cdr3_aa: CASSFRTGIYNEQFF

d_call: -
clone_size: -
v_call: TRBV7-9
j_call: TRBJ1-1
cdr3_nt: TGTGCCAGCAGCTTAGCGCGGGGGGGGTACACTGAAGCTTTCTTT
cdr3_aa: CASSLARGGYTEAFF

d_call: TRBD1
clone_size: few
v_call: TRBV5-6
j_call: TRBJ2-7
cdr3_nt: TGTGCCAGCAGCCACCCGGGACAGGGGATGGACGAGCAGTACTTC
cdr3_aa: CASSHPGQGMDEQYF

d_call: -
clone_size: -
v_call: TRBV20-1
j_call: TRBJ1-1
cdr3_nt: TGCAGTGCTGGCACGGGGACCACTGAAGCTTTCTTT
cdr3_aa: CSAGTGTTEAFF

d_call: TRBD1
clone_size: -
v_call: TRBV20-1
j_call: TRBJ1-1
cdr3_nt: TGCAGTGCTCCACGAGCCGGGACAGGGAAAACTGAAGCTTTCTTT
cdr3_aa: CSAPRAGTGKTEAFF

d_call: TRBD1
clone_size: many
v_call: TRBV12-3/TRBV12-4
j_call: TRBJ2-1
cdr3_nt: TGTGCCAGCAGGCTCCGACAGGGTTGGAATGAGCAGTTCTTC
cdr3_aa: CASRLRQGWNEQFF

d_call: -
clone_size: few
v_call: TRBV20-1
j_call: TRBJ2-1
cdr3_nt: TGCAGTCCCAACCCTCACAGGGTGAGTGAGCAGTTCTTC
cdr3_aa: CSPNPHRVSEQFF

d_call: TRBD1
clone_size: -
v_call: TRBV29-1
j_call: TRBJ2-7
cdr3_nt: TGCAGCGTTGAAGTGATTCCAACAGGGGGTCAAGGGGGCTCCTACGAGCAGTACTTC
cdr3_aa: CSVEVIPTGGQGGSYEQYF

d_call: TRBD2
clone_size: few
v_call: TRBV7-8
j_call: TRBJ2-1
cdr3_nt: TGTGCCAGCAGCTTAGGTCCTAGCGGGGGAGCCCCCTACAATGAGCAGTTCTTC
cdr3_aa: CASSLGPSGGAPYNEQFF

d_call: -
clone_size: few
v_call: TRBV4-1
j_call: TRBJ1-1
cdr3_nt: TGCGCCAGCAGCCAATGGTTGCGGCCTGAAGCTTTCTTT
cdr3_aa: CASSQWLRPEAFF

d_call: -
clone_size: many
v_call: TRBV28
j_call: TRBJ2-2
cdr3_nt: TGTGCCAGCAGTTTAAGAAGACCACCCACCGGGGAGCTGTTTTTT
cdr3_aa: CASSLRRPPTGELFF

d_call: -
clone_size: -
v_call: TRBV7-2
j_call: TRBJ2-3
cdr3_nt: TGTGCCAGCAGCTCCTACTGGGGCAGCACAGATACGCAGTATTTT
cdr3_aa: CASSSYWGSTDTQYF

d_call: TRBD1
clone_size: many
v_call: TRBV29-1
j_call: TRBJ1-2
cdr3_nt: TGCAGCGTTGGGGACAGCTTAGTCTCTGACACCTTC
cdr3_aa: CSVGDSLVSDTF

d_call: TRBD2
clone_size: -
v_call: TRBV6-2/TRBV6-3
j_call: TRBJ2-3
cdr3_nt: TGTGCCACCCGACAATACGGACTAGCGGGAGATTTTATCCCATCGGATACGCAGTATTTT
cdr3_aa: CATRQYGLAGDFIPSDTQYF

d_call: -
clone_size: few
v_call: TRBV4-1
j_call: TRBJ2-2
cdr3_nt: TGCGCCAGCAGTTTATCTCAGGGTTATGCGACCGGGGAGCTGTTTTTT
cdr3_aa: CASSLSQGYATGELFF

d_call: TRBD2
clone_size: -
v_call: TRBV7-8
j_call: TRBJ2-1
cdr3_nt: TGTGCCAGCAGCCACGGACTAGCGGGAGTGGGCAATGAGCAGTTCTTC
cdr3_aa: CASSHGLAGVGNEQFF

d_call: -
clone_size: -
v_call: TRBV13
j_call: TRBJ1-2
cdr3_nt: TGTGCCAGCAGCTCCGCTGATGGTGGCTACACCTTC
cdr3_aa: CASSSADGGYTF

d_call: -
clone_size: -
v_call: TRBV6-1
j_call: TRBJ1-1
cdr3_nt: TGTGCCAGCAGCCCAAAGCCTTATGGGTTTTTGAACACTGAAGCTTTCTTT
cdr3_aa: CASSPKPYGFLNTEAFF

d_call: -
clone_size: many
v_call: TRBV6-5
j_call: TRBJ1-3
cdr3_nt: TGTGCCAGCAGTTTCAGGGATGGACCCTCTGGAAACACCATATATTTT
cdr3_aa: CASSFRDGPSGNTIYF

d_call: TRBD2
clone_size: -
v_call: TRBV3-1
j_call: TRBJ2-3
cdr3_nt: TGTGCCAGCAGCCAAGAAGATTGGACTAGCGGCTCTAGCACAGATACGCAGTATTTT
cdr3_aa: CASSQEDWTSGSSTDTQYF

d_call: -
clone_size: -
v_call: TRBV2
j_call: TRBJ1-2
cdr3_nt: TGTGCCAGCAATCTAAGTTGGGGCTACACCTTC
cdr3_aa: CASNLSWGYTF

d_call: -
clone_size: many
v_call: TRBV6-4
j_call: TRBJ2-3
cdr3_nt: TGTGCCAGCAGCCCCGGGGGTGATACGCAGTATTTT
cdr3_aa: CASSPGGDTQYF

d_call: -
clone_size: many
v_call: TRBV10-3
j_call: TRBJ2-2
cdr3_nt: TGTGCCAATAGTGACACCGGGGAGCTGTTTTTT
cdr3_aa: CANSDTGELFF

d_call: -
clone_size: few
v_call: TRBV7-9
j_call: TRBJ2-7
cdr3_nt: TGTGCCAGCACCCTAGGAGGGGGAGGGTTCGTCGACGAGCAGTACTTC
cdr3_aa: CASTLGGGGFVDEQYF

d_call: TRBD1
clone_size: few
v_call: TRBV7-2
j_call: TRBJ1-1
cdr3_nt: TGTGCCAGCAGCTTTACGGGACAGGGTGAAGCTTTCTTT
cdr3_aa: CASSFTGQGEAFF

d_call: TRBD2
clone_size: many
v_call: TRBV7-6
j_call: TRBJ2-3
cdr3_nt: TGTGCCAGCAGCCGTAGCGGGAGCATCACAGATACGCAGTATTTT
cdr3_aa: CASSRSGSITDTQYF

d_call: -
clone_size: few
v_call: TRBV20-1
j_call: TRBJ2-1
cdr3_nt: TGCAGTGCTAGGTCGACTTCTTACTATGAGCAGTTCTTC
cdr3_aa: CSARSTSYYEQFF

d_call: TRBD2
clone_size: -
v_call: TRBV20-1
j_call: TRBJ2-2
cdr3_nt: TGCAGTGCTAAAATTAGGACTAGCGGGGTCATGGACACCGGGGAGCTGTTTTTT
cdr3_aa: CSAKIRTSGVMDTGELFF

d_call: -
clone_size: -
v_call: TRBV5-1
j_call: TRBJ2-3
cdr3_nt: TGCGCCAGCAGCTTCTTTGGGGGAAACACAGATACGCAGTATTTT
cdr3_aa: CASSFFGGNTDTQYF